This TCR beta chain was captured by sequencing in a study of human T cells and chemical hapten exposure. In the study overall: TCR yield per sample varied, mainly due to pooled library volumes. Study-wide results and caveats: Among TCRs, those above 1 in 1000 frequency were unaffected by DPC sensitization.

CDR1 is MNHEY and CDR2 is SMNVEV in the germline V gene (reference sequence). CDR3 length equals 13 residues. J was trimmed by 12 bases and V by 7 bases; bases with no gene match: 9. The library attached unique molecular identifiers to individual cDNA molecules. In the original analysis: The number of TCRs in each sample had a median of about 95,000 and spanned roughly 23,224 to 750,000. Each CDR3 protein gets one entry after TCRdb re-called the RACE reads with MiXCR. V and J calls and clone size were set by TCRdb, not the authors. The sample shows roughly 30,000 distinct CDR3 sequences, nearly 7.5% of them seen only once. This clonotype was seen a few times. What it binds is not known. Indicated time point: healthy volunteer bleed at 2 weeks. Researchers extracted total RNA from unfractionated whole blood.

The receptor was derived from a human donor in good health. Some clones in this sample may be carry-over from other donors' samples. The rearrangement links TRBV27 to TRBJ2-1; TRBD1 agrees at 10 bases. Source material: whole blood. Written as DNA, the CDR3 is TGTGCCAGCACGACAGGGGGCCGTGCGCGGCAGTTCTTC. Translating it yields CASTTGGRARQFF.